One and the same sample provided the 26 T cell receptor beta chains below, sequenced in a study of glioma-infiltrating T cells (dated by TCRdb to 2016 to 2018). TCRdb lists the instrument as Illumina MiSeq. The iRepertoire nested amplicon-rescue multiplex PCR (arm-PCR) platform was used to amplify TCR alpha and beta CDR3 regions from RNA. Using fastp at Q25 and MiXCR, TCRdb reprocessed the public reads and kept productive beta chains. Merged by CDR3 protein, the rows form single entries marked with the most common genes and DNA. This sample has a few hundred thousand distinct CDR3 sequences in its table, and 41% of those were observed once. In total, the top ten clones hold around 12% of the sample. Sequenced sample: glioma tissue, nonneoplastic brain tissue, or PBMCs (not recorded which). These receptor sequences come from a human donor with low-grade glioma or glioblastoma, undergoing nonglioma brain surgery, or in good health (not recorded which).

In this sample, this clonotype turned up once. This rearrangement joins TRBV7-8 to TRBJ2-2; 7 bases line up with TRBD1. With 11 bases clipped from V and 0 bases from J, the junction kept 9 bases outside the gene matches. This CDR3 spans 15 amino acids. In germline, CDR1 is SGHVS, CDR2 FQNEAQ. CDR3 residues: CAARGGPTNTGELFF. DNA of the CDR3: TGTGCCGCCCGAGGGGGCCCTACGAACACCGGGGAGCTGTTTTTT.

Details on this clonotype: With a much larger clone just one base away, this may be a read error. The chain combines TRBV10-3 with TRBJ1-2; 7 bases align to TRBD1. V gave up 3 bases and J gave up 0 bases; unmatched junction bases: 10. Germline V lookup: CDR1 ENHRY, CDR2 SYGVKD. CDR3 length: 17 amino acids. The CDR3 DNA sequence: TGTGCCATCAGTGATGGGACAGCAAAACTAGCTAACTATGGCTACACCTTC. It translates to CAISDGTAKLANYGYTF.

This clonotype was picked up many times. The V call is TRBV25-1, the J call TRBJ2-3; 14 bases fit TRBD2. The CDR3 covers 18 residues. Germline values: CDR1 MGHDK, CDR2 SYGVNS. The V gene end was trimmed by 3 bases and the J gene end by 4 bases; junction bases not matched to a gene: 9. In nucleotides, the CDR3 is TGTGCCAGCAGTGACCATCGAGGGACTAGCGGGAGATCAGATACGCAGTATTTT. Its translation is CASSDHRGTSGRSDTQYF.

This clonotype has just one count. The V call is TRBV27, the J call TRBJ1-4, with 9 bases matching TRBD1. Per the germline V gene, CDR1 is MNHEY and CDR2 is SMNVEV (reference sequence). J was trimmed by 7 bases and V by 7 bases; bases with no gene match: 7. The CDR3 consists of 14 residues. The DNA of the CDR3 is TGTGCCAGCACAGACAGGGGGGGGAGTGAAAAACTGTTTTTT. It encodes CASTDRGGSEKLFF.

This clonotype was detected many times. The genes are TRBV4-1 and TRBJ2-3; no clear D gene. The CDR3 is made up of 15 amino acids. Germline V gives CDR1 MGHRA, CDR2 YSYEKL. V was pared by 1 base and J by 1 base, with 9 bases between. The CDR3 loop is CASSQVPSGTDTQYF. DNA of the CDR3: TGCGCCAGCAGCCAAGTCCCCTCCGGCACAGATACGCAGTATTTT.

A note on this clonotype: A single base separates this from a much larger clone, so it may be a read error. This chain uses TRBV27 with TRBJ2-1; 11 bases map to TRBD2. V lost 5 bases, J lost 9 bases, and 12 bases stayed unmatched. The CDR3 sequence is 16 residues long. Germline V CDR1 and CDR2: MNHEY, SMNVEV (reference sequence). This chain's CDR3 is CASSHTGLAEIGEQFF. The CDR3 nucleotides are TGTGCCAGCAGTCACACGGGACTAGCGGAAATCGGTGAGCAGTTCTTC.

This clonotype appeared once. A read error may be the cause here, since a much bigger clone is one base away. The rearrangement links TRBV28 to TRBJ1-2; D not certain. The CDR3 is 13 residues long. Germline V gene lookup returns CDR1 MDHEN and CDR2 SYDVKM. V gave up 11 bases and J gave up 4 bases, with 17 bases separating them. This CDR3 reads CAHSEIVLYGYTF. DNA of the CDR3: TGTGCCCACTCGGAGATTGTCCTCTATGGCTACACCTTC.

This clonotype occurred a few times. The chain combines TRBV2 with TRBJ2-7, with a tentative D call TRBD2 (6 bases). This CDR3 region has 13 residues. V lost 2 bases and J lost 9, with 14 bases in between. Germline CDR1 is SNHLY and CDR2 is FYNNEI. CDR3 nucleotides: TGTGCCAGCAGTGAAACGCCGGCGGGACGGCAGTACTTC. It yields the protein CASSETPAGRQYF.

The V and J genes are TRBV7-2 and TRBJ2-2; 8 nucleotides match TRBD1. J was trimmed by 7 bases and V by 6 bases; bases with no gene match: 10. CDR3 length equals 15 residues. CDR1 and CDR2 from the germline V gene are SGHTA and FQGNSA. CDR3 DNA sequence: TGTGCCAGCAGATATGGGCAGGGGGCCATCGGGGAGCTGTTTTTT. This sequence encodes CASRYGQGAIGELFF.

Worth noting for this clonotype: It may be a read error: a sequence one base away is much more abundant. The chain has TRBV6-2 or TRBV6-3 and TRBJ2-1; no clear D gene. This CDR3 has 14 amino acids. Germline V CDR1 and CDR2: MNHEY, SVGEGT. The V gene lost 7 bases and the J gene lost 10 bases, with 20 bases spanning the gap. The DNA of the CDR3 is TGTGCCAGCACTCCGGGTTTTTACGCCTACGAGCAGTTCTTC. This translates into CASTPGFYAYEQFF.

Note on this clonotype: This may come from a read error, since a much larger clone is one base off. The chain recombines TRBV27 with TRBJ1-1, with D possibly being TRBD1 (6 bases). The CDR3 is made up of 15 amino acids. Per germline, CDR1 MNHEY and CDR2 SMNVEV (reference sequence). V shed 5 bases and J shed 2 bases, with 15 bases lying between them. The CDR3 bases are TGTGCCAGCAGTACGGACAGCGGACTTAACACTGAAGCTTTCTTT. Amino acids: CASSTDSGLNTEAFF.

The CDR3 sequence is CASSITSDSSYEQYF. The CDR3 DNA is TGTGCCAGTAGTATTACTAGCGATAGCTCCTACGAGCAGTACTTC. The chain is built from TRBV19 and TRBJ2-7; 7 positions match TRBD2. V was clipped by 3 bases and J by 0 bases; unmatched bases: 5. This CDR3 has 15 residues. The germline V gene has CDR1 LNHDA and CDR2 SQIVND (reference sequence).

On this clonotype: A much larger clone sits a single nucleotide away, making a read error possible. The chain links TRBV7-7 to TRBJ2-7; the D gene is possibly TRBD1 (6 bases). Looked up from germline, CDR1 is SSHAT and CDR2 is FNYEAQ (reference sequence). Trimming pared 6 bases from V and 7 bases from J, leaving 19 bases between. This CDR3 has 14 residues. CDR3 loop: CASRYGRGSNEQYF. The CDR3 nucleotides read TGTGCCAGCAGGTACGGCAGGGGAAGCAATGAGCAGTACTTC.

V is TRBV28 and J is TRBJ1-5, with 11 bases identical to TRBD1. Trimming cost V 6 bases and J 7 bases; bases outside gene matches: 8. The V gene's germline CDR1 is MDHEN and CDR2 SYDVKM. CDR3 length: 15 amino acids. CDR3 in amino acids: CASRRTGGIGQPQHF. For the CDR3, the DNA is TGTGCCAGCAGGCGGACAGGGGGCATCGGGCAGCCCCAGCATTTT.

This clonotype has at least ten counts. The V call is TRBV28, the J call TRBJ2-1, with TRBD2 matching 9 bases. Germline CDR1 MDHEN, CDR2 SYDVKM. The ends lost 10 bases at V and 3 bases at J; junction bases unmatched: 7. This CDR3 comprises 14 residues. CDR3 amino acids: CAIAAGGNYNEQFF. In DNA, the CDR3 is TGTGCCATTGCGGCGGGAGGGAACTACAATGAGCAGTTCTTC.

This clonotype was seen more than once but under ten times. For the CDR3, the DNA is TGCGCCAGCAGCTCTGGACCGGGAGGTACTGAAGCTTTCTTT. Translation gives CASSSGPGGTEAFF. The rearrangement uses TRBV5-1 and TRBJ1-1; unclear D gene. CDR3 length: 14 amino acids. Germline CDR1 is SGHRS and CDR2 is YFSETQ. Trimming removed 3 bases from V and 5 bases from J, with 14 bases in between. The entire variable domain, with the rest obtained from reference TRBV5-1 and TRBJ1-1, is as follows: KAGVTQTPRYLIKTRGQQVTLSCSPISGHRSVSWYQQTPGQGLQFLFEYFSETQRNKGNFPGRFSGRQFSNSRSEMNVSTLELGDSALYLCASSSGPGGTEAFFGQGTRLTVV.

This clonotype has a handful of counts. V is TRBV29-1 and J is TRBJ1-2; D is perhaps TRBD1 (6 bases). This CDR3 region has 16 residues. CDR1 and CDR2 (germline): SQVTM, ANQGSEA. V lost 3 bases, J lost 5 bases, and 22 bases lay in between. CDR3: CSVDGRQVPPYYGYTF. The CDR3 coding sequence is TGCAGCGTTGACGGCCGACAGGTTCCGCCTTATTATGGCTACACCTTC.

This clonotype is a singleton in its sample. The V gene is TRBV7-3, the J gene TRBJ1-1; D may be TRBD1 (5 bases). V dropped 7 bases and J dropped 0 bases, with 12 bases sitting between them. This CDR3 spans 14 amino acids. CDR1 is SGHTA and CDR2 is FQGTGA in the germline V gene. In nucleotides, the CDR3 is TGTGCCAGCAAACTCCGGGGCCTGAACACTGAAGCTTTCTTT. Amino acids: CASKLRGLNTEAFF.

V and J are TRBV28 and TRBJ1-5; no clear D gene. CDR1 and CDR2 from the germline V gene are MDHEN and SYDVKM. Trimming shortened V by 6 bases and J by 2 bases, and 23 bases separated the two germline ends. The CDR3 extends over 18 amino acids. The CDR3 protein is CASSFRTAYEDGNQPQHF. The CDR3 nucleotides read TGTGCCAGCAGCTTCCGCACGGCGTACGAGGACGGCAATCAGCCCCAGCATTTT.

This clonotype was seen a single time. This chain uses TRBV7-2 with TRBJ2-7; 8 nucleotides line up with TRBD2. V lost 5 bases and J lost 7; bases outside the gene matches: 4. CDR3 length: 12 residues. Germline V lookup: CDR1 SGHTA, CDR2 FQGNSA. This CDR3 reads CASSGPGGEQYF. The CDR3 coding sequence is TGTGCCAGCAGCGGGCCGGGGGGGGAGCAGTACTTC.

CDR3 DNA sequence: TGTGCCAGCAGTGGACAGGGTTTGGACACTGAAGCTTTCTTT. Its protein is CASSGQGLDTEAFF. The chain employs TRBV2 and TRBJ1-1; 7 bases map to TRBD1. Losses at the gene ends were 4 bases for V and 3 bases for J; bases not matched to a gene: 5. This CDR3 region has 14 residues. The germline V gene encodes CDR1 SNHLY and CDR2 FYNNEI.

This sequence joins TRBV4-1 and TRBJ2-1, with D tentatively TRBD2 (5 bases). CDR1 and CDR2 from the germline V gene are MGHRA and YSYEKL. Deletions cut 4 bases from V and 6 bases from J, with 10 bases between. The CDR3 has 13 amino acids. The DNA of the CDR3 is TGCGCCAGCAGCCGGACGAGGGTCAATGAGCAGTTCTTC. Its translation: CASSRTRVNEQFF.

This clonotype was counted ten times or more. The CDR3 reads CASSFLGDQPQHF. The CDR3 DNA reads TGTGCCAGCAGTTTCCTGGGGGATCAGCCCCAGCATTTT. The V gene is TRBV6-2 or TRBV6-3, the J gene TRBJ1-5, with D perhaps matching TRBD1 (5 bases). V gave up 4 bases and J gave up 5 bases, with 9 bases separating them. CDR1 MNHEY and CDR2 SVGEGT come from the germline V gene. The CDR3 contains 13 residues.

About this clonotype itself: This may stem from a read error, because a much larger clone lies one nucleotide away. The chain joins TRBV25-1 to TRBJ2-5; 7 bases fit TRBD2. Germline V CDR1 and CDR2: MGHDK, SYGVNS. The CDR3 has 16 residues. V dropped 0 bases and J dropped 5; count of bases not matched to a gene: 9. The CDR3 DNA reads as TGTGCCAGCAGTGAATATATATCGGCGGGAGCTGAGACCCAGTACTTC. This translates into CASSEYISAGAETQYF.

As for this clonotype: Mismatch with germline at one junction end may stem from a read error. The gene calls are TRBV24-1 and TRBJ2-1; D is unresolved. Per the germline V gene, CDR1 is KGHDR and CDR2 is SFDVKD. CDR3 length: 13 residues. In DNA, the CDR3 is TGTGCCACCGGTGAGGCAGGCTACAATGAGCAGTTCTTC. Translation: CATGEAGYNEQFF.

This clonotype has a handful of counts. V usage is TRBV6-1 and J usage is TRBJ2-7; a possible D gene is TRBD1 (5 bases). Deletions cut 10 bases from V and 2 bases from J, with 12 bases between. The germline V gene encodes CDR1 MNHNS and CDR2 SASEGT. This CDR3 has 12 amino acids. The CDR3 loop reads CATETGAYEQYF. The DNA of the CDR3 is TGTGCCACCGAAACAGGAGCCTACGAGCAGTACTTC.